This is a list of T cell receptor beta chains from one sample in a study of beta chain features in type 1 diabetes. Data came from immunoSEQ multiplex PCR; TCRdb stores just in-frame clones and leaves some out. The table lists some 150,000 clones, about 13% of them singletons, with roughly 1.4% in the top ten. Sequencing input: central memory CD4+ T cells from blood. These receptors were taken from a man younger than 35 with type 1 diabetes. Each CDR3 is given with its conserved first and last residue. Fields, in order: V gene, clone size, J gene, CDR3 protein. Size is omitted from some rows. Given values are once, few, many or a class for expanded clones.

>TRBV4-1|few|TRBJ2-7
CASSQDLGPFYEQYF
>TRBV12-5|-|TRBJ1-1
CASAAGADAFF
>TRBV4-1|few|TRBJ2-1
CASSQDGVSSYNEQFF
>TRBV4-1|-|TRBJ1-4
CASSQLRQLGEKLFF
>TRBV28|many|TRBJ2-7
CASSHTGQGVIGQYF
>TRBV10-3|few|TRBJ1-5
CAIAGQGANQPQHF
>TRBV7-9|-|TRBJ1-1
CASSLVQGAPEAFF
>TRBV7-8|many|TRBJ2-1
CASSTSGYNEQFF
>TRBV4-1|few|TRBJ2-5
CASSPPRLAGDQETQYF
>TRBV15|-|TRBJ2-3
CATSRDGDGTDTQYF
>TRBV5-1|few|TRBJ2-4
CASSLVGTGAQNIQYF
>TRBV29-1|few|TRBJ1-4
CSVVEVGSGYGKLFF
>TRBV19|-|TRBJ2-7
CASSIGGKFSSYEQYF
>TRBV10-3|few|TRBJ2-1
CAISEQTGTYNEQFF
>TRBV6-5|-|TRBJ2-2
CASSQGDFNTGELFF
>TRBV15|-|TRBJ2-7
CATSIGPDSSYEQYF
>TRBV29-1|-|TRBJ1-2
CSVVPEDLGYGYTF
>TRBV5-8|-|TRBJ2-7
CASSDSHTSYEQYF
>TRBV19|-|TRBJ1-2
CASSPRQGIGPNYGYTF
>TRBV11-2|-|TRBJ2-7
CASSLDRGLDEQYF
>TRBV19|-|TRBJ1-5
CASMETAYSNQPQHF
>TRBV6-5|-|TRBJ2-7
CASRNYWDRGYEQYF